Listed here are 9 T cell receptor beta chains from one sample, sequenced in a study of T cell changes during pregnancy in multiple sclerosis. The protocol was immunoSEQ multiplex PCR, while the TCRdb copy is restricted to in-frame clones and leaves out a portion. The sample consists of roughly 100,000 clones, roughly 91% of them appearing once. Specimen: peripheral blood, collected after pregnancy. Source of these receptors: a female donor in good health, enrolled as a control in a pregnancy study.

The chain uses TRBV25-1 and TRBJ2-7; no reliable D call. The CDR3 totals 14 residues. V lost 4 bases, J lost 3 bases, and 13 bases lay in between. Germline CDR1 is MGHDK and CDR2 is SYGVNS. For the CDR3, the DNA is TGTGCCAGCAGTGGAACCCTTAAACTCTACGAGCAGTACTTC. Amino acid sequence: CASSGTLKLYEQYF.

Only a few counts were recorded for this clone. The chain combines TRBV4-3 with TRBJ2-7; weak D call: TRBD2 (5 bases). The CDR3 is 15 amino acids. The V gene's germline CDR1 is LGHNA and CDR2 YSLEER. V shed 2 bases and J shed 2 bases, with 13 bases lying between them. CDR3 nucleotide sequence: TGCGCCAGCAGCCAACAGCGGACGGCAACCTACGAGCAGTACTTC. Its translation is CASSQQRTATYEQYF.

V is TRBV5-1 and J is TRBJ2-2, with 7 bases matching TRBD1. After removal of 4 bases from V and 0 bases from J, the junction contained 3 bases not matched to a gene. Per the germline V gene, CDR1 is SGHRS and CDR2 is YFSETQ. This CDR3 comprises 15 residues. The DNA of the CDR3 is TGCGCCAGCAGCCCCGGGACAGCGAACACCGGGGAGCTGTTTTTT. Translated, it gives CASSPGTANTGELFF.

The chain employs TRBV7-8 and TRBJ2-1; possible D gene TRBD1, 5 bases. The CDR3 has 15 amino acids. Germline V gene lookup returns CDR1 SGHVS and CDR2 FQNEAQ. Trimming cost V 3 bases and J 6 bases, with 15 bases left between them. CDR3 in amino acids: CASSLDEQVFNEQFF. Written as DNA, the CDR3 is TGTGCCAGCAGCTTGGATGAACAGGTTTTCAATGAGCAGTTCTTC.

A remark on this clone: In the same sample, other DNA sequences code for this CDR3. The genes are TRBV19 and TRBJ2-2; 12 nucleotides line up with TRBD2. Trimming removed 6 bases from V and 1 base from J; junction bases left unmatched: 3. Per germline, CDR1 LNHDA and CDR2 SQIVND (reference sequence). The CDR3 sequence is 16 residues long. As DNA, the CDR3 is TGTGCCAGTAGCGTGGGACTAGCGGGGAACACCGGGGAGCTGTTTTTT. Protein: CASSVGLAGNTGELFF.

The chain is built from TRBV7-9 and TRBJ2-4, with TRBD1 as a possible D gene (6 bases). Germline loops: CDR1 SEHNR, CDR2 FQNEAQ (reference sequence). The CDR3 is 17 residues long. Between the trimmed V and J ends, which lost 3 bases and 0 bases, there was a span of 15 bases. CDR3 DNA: TGTGCCAGCAGCTTTACAAACGGACAGATAGCCAAAAACATTCAGTACTTC. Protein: CASSFTNGQIAKNIQYF. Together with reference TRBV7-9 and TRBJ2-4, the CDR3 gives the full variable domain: DTGVSQNPRHKITKRGQNVTFRCDPISEHNRLYWYRQTLGQGPEFLTYFQNEAQLEKSRLLSDRFSAERPKGSFSTLEIQRTEQGDSAMYLCASSFTNGQIAKNIQYFGAGTRLSVL.

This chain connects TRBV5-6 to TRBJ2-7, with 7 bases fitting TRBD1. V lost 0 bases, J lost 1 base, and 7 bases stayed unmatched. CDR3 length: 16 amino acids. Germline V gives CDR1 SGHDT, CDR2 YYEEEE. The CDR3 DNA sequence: TGTGCCAGCAGCTTGGGTGGGGGACAGCTGTCCTACGAGCAGTACTTC. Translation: CASSLGGGQLSYEQYF.

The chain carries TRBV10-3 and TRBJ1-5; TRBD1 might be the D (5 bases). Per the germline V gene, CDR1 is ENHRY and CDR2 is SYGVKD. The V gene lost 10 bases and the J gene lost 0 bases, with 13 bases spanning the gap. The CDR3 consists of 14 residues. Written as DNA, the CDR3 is TGTGCCACCCAAACAGGAGATAGCAATCAGCCCCAGCATTTT. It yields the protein CATQTGDSNQPQHF.

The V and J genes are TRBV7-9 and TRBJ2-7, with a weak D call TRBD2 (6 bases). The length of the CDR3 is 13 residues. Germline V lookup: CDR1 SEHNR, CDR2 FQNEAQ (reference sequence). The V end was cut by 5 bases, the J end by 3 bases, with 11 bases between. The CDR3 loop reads CASSGRGNYEQYF. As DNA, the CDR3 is TGTGCCAGCAGCGGGCGGGGAAACTACGAGCAGTACTTC.